This T cell receptor (beta chain) was found in a study of T cell responses to AZD1222 COVID-19 vaccine. Study results and limitations: Just five to seven people given AZD1222 tested seropositive at baseline. Vaccine-related CD4 TCRs covered spike, predominating at 160-218 and 743-854. Increased Spike-specific TCR breadth and depth were observed after two AZD1222 doses.

Sequencing used immunoSEQ multiplex PCR; TCRdb keeps in-frame clones, though not all of them. The table lists 120,000 or so clones, nearly 90% of them singletons. In regard to this clone: Antigen specificity is unknown.

CDR1 SGHNT and CDR2 YYREEE come from the germline V gene (reference sequence). The V end was cut by 5 bases, the J end by 5 bases, with 13 bases between. The CDR3 sequence is 13 residues long. This sequence was found in an adult in good health. The input for sequencing was peripheral blood, taken on day 0 of AZD1222 vaccination. The chain employs TRBV5-4 and TRBJ2-5; weak D call: TRBD2 (5 bases). CDR3 DNA sequence: TGTGCCAGCAGTTCGGACTCCTGGGAGACCCAGTACTTC. This translates into CASSSDSWETQYF.